What follows is one T cell receptor beta chain and its context. Its antigen is not identified. Unique molecular identifiers were incorporated when the TCRbeta library was constructed. Each CDR3 protein gets one entry after TCRdb re-called the PCR reads with MiXCR. The data contain around 450,000 distinct CDR3 sequences, about a sixth of them singletons. This sample stems from a study of T-cell reconstitution after alpha-beta-depleted transplantation in children. Study outcomes and limitations: Where alpha-beta T cells came from about two months after transplant was reportedly several hundred expanded graft clones. After one year, T-cell counts and TCRbeta diversity mostly came from new T cells. Diversity of TCRbeta at day 60 was high in some patients, arising from surviving recipient T cells and thymic progenitors.

The length of the CDR3 is 16 residues. Trimming took 3 bases from V and 1 from J, leaving 16 bases between them. Germline V lookup: CDR1 KGHSH, CDR2 LQKENI. This sequence was found in a boy younger than two who had a stem cell transplant for Wiskott-Aldrich syndrome, so the T cells may come from the graft donor. The source material was PBMCs, mostly from graft donor cells, sampled 360 days after TCRalphabeta/CD19-depleted stem cell transplant. This chain connects TRBV18 to TRBJ2-7, with TRBD2 as a possible D gene (6 bases). The CDR3 reads CASSPQGRGVSYEQYF. CDR3 coding DNA: TGTGCCAGCTCACCCCAAGGGCGGGGAGTATCCTACGAGCAGTACTTC.